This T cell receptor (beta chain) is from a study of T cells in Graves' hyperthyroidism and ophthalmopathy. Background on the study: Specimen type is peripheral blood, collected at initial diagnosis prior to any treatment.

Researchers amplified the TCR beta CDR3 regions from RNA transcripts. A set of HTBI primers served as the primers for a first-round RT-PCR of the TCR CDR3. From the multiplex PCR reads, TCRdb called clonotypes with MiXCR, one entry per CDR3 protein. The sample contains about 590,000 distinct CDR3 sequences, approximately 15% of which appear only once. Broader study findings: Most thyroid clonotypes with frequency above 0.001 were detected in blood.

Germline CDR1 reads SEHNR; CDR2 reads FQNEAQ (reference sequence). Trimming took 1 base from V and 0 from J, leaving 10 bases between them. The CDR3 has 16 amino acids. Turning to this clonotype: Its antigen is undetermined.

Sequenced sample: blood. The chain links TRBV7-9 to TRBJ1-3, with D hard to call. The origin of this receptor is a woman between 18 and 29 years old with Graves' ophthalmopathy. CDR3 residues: CASSLVQVDSGNTIYF. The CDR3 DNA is TGTGCCAGCAGCTTAGTTCAGGTTGACTCTGGAAACACCATATATTTT.